These 21 T cell receptor beta chains share one sample of origin, sequenced in a study of cytomegalovirus exposure and HLA in healthy donors. The primer mix had 60 Vbeta and 13 Jbeta primers. The protocol was immunoSEQ multiplex PCR, while the TCRdb copy is restricted to in-frame clones and leaves out a portion. The repertoire holds 50,000 to 65,000 clones, with 72% as singletons. The sample comprised PBMCs. The receptors were gathered from a woman between 50 and 59 years old in good health and CMV-seropositive.

The chain recombines TRBV30 with TRBJ1-5; D unresolved. CDR3 size: 12 residues. V lost 2 bases and J 9 bases, leaving 11 bases between the germline ends. CDR1 is GTSNPN, CDR2 SVGIG, per germline (reference sequence). The CDR3 DNA reads TGTGCCTGGAGTCGTACGGAGGGGCCCCAGCATTTT. Amino acids: CAWSRTEGPQHF.

This chain links TRBV7-2 with TRBJ2-5; a weak D match, TRBD1 (6 bases). CDR1 and CDR2 (germline): SGHTA, FQGNSA. Trimming left V 5 bases short and J 0 bases short, with 13 bases between. The CDR3 is 15 amino acids. CDR3: CASSLLAGDQETQYF. CDR3 sequence (DNA): TGTGCCAGCAGCCTCCTGGCAGGGGACCAAGAGACCCAGTACTTC.

The gene calls are TRBV7-8 and TRBJ2-5; 8 bases line up with TRBD2. The CDR3 is 16 residues long. V was pared by 2 bases and J by 5 bases, with 10 bases of the junction left unmatched. Germline values: CDR1 SGHVS, CDR2 FQNEAQ. CDR3 residues: CASSLRSGGAAETQYF. The DNA of the CDR3 is TGTGCCAGCAGCTTAAGGTCCGGGGGGGCCGCGGAGACCCAGTACTTC.

The genes are TRBV5-4 and TRBJ2-5; the match to TRBD2 covers 7 bases. There are 13 residues in the CDR3. V was clipped by 5 bases and J by 4 bases; unmatched bases: 5. Germline CDR1 and CDR2: SGHNT and YYREEE (reference sequence). CDR3 sequence: CASRASSGETQYF. In nucleotides, the CDR3 is TGTGCCAGCAGAGCATCTAGCGGAGAGACCCAGTACTTC.

This chain uses TRBV7-2 with TRBJ2-3; D might be TRBD2 (7 bases). Looked up from germline, CDR1 is SGHTA and CDR2 is FQGNSA. V was clipped by 2 bases and J by 1 base, with 13 bases between them. CDR3 length equals 16 residues. CDR3 region: CASSLTGGSRTDTQYF. The CDR3 DNA sequence: TGTGCCAGCAGCTTAACGGGGGGCAGTCGCACAGATACGCAGTATTTT.

The rearrangement links TRBV5-1 to TRBJ2-1, with 8 bases that match TRBD2. The length of the CDR3 is 14 residues. V shed 0 bases and J 9 bases; nucleotides not matched to a gene: 5. Germline V gene data show CDR1 as SGHRS and CDR2 as YFSETQ. The CDR3 protein is CASSLAAGASEQFF. The CDR3 region has the DNA TGCGCCAGCAGCTTGGCAGCGGGGGCTAGTGAGCAGTTCTTC.

The chain recombines TRBV4-3 with TRBJ2-1; D possibly corresponds to TRBD2 (5 bases). Trimming stripped 1 base from V and 5 bases from J, with 12 bases between. The CDR3 is 15 amino acids. Per germline, CDR1 LGHNA and CDR2 YSLEER. The CDR3 DNA reads as TGCGCCAGCAGCCAAGGGTGGGAGTGGGACAATGAGCAGTTCTTC. Amino acid sequence: CASSQGWEWDNEQFF.

This chain joins TRBV19 and TRBJ1-2, with a weak D call TRBD1 (5 bases). The germline V gene encodes CDR1 LNHDA and CDR2 SQIVND (reference sequence). The CDR3 runs to 14 residues. V shed 6 bases and J shed 1 base, with 12 bases lying between them. The CDR3 coding sequence is TGTGCCAGTAGGCGGGACGAAGATAACTATGGCTACACCTTC. Encoded protein: CASRRDEDNYGYTF.

The chain links TRBV5-1 to TRBJ2-7; D is unresolved. Germline CDR1 reads SGHRS; CDR2 reads YFSETQ. V was clipped by 0 bases and J by 0 bases, with 7 bases between them. The length of the CDR3 is 14 residues. The CDR3 loop is CASSLDESSYEQYF. As DNA, the CDR3 is TGCGCCAGCAGCTTGGATGAGAGCTCCTACGAGCAGTACTTC.

The chain combines TRBV27 with TRBJ2-2, with TRBD2 matching 7 bases. The CDR3 length is 15 residues. The V and J ends lost 6 bases and 6 bases, in that order; junction bases with no gene match: 10. Germline-derived CDR1 and CDR2 are MNHEY and SMNVEV (reference sequence). CDR3 region: CASSPRAGDAGELFF. In DNA, the CDR3 is TGTGCCAGCAGCCCCAGGGCGGGAGACGCCGGGGAGCTGTTTTTT.

This clone occurred a few times. The V call is TRBV28, the J call TRBJ2-1; 10 positions match TRBD2. V lost 6 bases, J lost 7 bases, and 9 bases stayed unmatched. Germline-derived CDR1 and CDR2 are MDHEN and SYDVKM. CDR3 size: 15 residues. CDR3 sequence reads: CASRLLAGIGNEQFF. CDR3 nucleotide sequence: TGTGCCAGCAGGTTACTAGCGGGAATCGGGAATGAGCAGTTCTTC.

V gene TRBV7-3 combines with J gene TRBJ2-1; D not certain. This CDR3 spans 12 amino acids. Germline lookup yields CDR1 SGHTA and CDR2 FQGTGA. The V and J ends lost 1 base and 10 bases respectively, with 8 bases between them. CDR3 DNA: TGTGCCAGCAGCTTAAATCGGGTAGAGCAGTTCTTC. Amino acid sequence: CASSLNRVEQFF. Complete variable domain (other parts from reference TRBV7-3 and TRBJ2-1): GAGVSQTPSNKVTEKGKYVELRCDPISGHTALYWYRQSLGQGPEFLIYFQGTGAADDSGLPNDRFFAVRPEGSVSTLKIQRTERGDSAVYLCASSLNRVEQFFGPGTRLTVL.

The rearrangement joins TRBV30 to TRBJ2-1; TRBD2 agrees at 8 bases. Trimming cost V 0 bases and J 1 base; bases outside gene matches: 5. Germline CDR1 GTSNPN, CDR2 SVGIG (reference sequence). This CDR3 contains 16 residues. The CDR3: CAWSVRGGPSYNEQFF. As DNA, the CDR3 is TGTGCCTGGAGTGTGCGCGGGGGGCCTTCCTACAATGAGCAGTTCTTC.

The gene calls are TRBV14 and TRBJ2-5; 10 bases are shared with TRBD1. This CDR3 has 15 amino acids. The germline gives CDR1 SGHDN, CDR2 FVKESK. The J segment lost 4 bases and the V segment lost 1 base, leaving 3 bases of the junction unmatched. CDR3 in amino acids: CASSQGWTGGETQYF. CDR3 DNA sequence: TGTGCCAGCAGCCAAGGGTGGACAGGGGGAGAGACCCAGTACTTC.

This clone was seen more than once but under ten times. This rearrangement joins TRBV27 to TRBJ1-1; 9 bases line up with TRBD1. This CDR3 comprises 17 residues. CDR1 and CDR2 (germline): MNHEY, SMNVEV (reference sequence). The V gene end was trimmed by 3 bases and the J gene end by 4 bases; junction bases not matched to a gene: 12. CDR3 DNA sequence: TGTGCCAGCAGTTTTTTAGGGACAGGGCGGTTGTTCACTGAAGCTTTCTTT. Its protein product is CASSFLGTGRLFTEAFF.

The chain joins TRBV5-3 to TRBJ2-1; 8 positions agree with TRBD1. TRBV5-3 qualifies as an ORF whose function is uncertain. The CDR3 extends over 14 amino acids. Trimming removed 5 bases from V and 7 bases from J; junction bases left unmatched: 8. The CDR3 DNA reads TGTGCCAGAAGACCCGGACAGGGTAAGAATGAGCAGTTCTTC. This sequence encodes CARRPGQGKNEQFF.

The chain joins TRBV29-1 to TRBJ2-2; no firm D call. Trimming removed 1 base from V and 3 bases from J, with 3 bases in between. Germline CDR1 and CDR2: SQVTM and ANQGSEA. The CDR3 length is 12 residues. CDR3 DNA sequence: TGCAGCGTTGAAGCCTACACCGGGGAGCTGTTTTTT. Amino acids: CSVEAYTGELFF.

The chain links TRBV5-1 to TRBJ1-5, with D unresolved. Deletions cut 4 bases from V and 5 bases from J, with 10 bases between. The germline V gene encodes CDR1 SGHRS and CDR2 YFSETQ. CDR3 length equals 13 residues. The CDR3 DNA reads TGCGCCAGCAGCCTGACAACGGATCAGCCCCAGCATTTT. Its translation is CASSLTTDQPQHF. Full variable domain (outside the CDR3, taken from reference TRBV5-1 and TRBJ1-5): KAGVTQTPRYLIKTRGQQVTLSCSPISGHRSVSWYQQTPGQGLQFLFEYFSETQRNKGNFPGRFSGRQFSNSRSEMNVSTLELGDSALYLCASSLTTDQPQHFGDGTRLSIL.

With regard to this clone: A read error may produce the germline difference seen at one junction end. The chain combines TRBV7-7 with TRBJ2-2; D is possibly TRBD2 (6 bases). This CDR3 comprises 13 residues. Germline loops: CDR1 SSHAT, CDR2 FNYEAQ (reference sequence). CDR3 amino acids: CASSLSGAGELFF. CDR3 DNA: TGTGCTAGCAGCTTGTCGGGAGCCGGGGAGCTGTTTTTT.

The chain is built from TRBV27 and TRBJ2-3; tentatively, D is TRBD2 (5 bases). The V gene's germline CDR1 is MNHEY and CDR2 SMNVEV (reference sequence). The CDR3 length is 17 residues. Trimming left V 8 bases short and J 6 bases short, with 27 bases between. CDR3 amino acids: CASRHTLSGNPKDTQYF. The CDR3 coding sequence is TGTGCCAGCCGACATACCCTCTCCGGGAACCCCAAGGATACGCAGTATTTT.

The chain uses TRBV18 and TRBJ1-6; TRBD1 might be the D (5 bases). The V end lost 4 bases, the J end lost 6 bases, and 13 bases lay between the germline ends. This CDR3 contains 15 residues. The germline gives CDR1 KGHSH, CDR2 LQKENI. In nucleotides, the CDR3 is TGTGCCAGCTCACTCAGCGACAGTCCTAATTCACCCCTCCACTTT. Translation: CASSLSDSPNSPLHF.